Sequencing of this T cell receptor beta chain was carried out in a study of T cells after yellow fever vaccination. Study-wide context: It was SMART-Seq v4 Ultra Low Input that prepared the fractions with low cell numbers.

Study-level results: Peaking on day 5 versus 15, the secondary response was faster but weaker. Booster sampling recovered most clones from primary vaccination (roughly 97% CD4, around 90% CD8).

A word on this clonotype: The antigen is unknown.

This CDR3 has 14 residues. V lost 2 bases to trimming and J lost 8 bases, with 13 bases between them. CDR1 is SGHTA, CDR2 FQGNSA, per germline. It was through 5'RACE template switching that TCR cDNA was made, with a universal primer site and UMIs added. TCRdb reprocessed the 5' RACE reads with MiXCR, giving one entry per CDR3 protein. The sample records a few hundred thousand distinct CDR3 sequences, roughly 17% being singletons. This sequence was found in a man aged 18 to 29 who received the YFV17D yellow fever vaccine. The input for sequencing was PBMCs, taken 5 days after the first yellow fever vaccination. The V and J genes are TRBV7-2 and TRBJ2-1; perhaps TRBD2 as D (6 bases). The DNA for the CDR3 is TGTGCCAGCAGCTTACGCACTAGCCCCGATGAGCAGTTCTTC. Protein sequence: CASSLRTSPDEQFF.